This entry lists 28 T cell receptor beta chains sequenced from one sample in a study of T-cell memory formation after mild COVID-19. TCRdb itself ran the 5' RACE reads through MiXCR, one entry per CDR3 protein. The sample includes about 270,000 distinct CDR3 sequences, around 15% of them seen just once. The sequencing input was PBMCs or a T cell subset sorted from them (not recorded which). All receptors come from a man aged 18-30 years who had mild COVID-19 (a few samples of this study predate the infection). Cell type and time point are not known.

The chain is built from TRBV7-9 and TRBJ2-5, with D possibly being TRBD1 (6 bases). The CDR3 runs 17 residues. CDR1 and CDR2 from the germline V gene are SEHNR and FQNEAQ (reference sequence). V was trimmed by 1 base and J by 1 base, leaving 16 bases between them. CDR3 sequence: CASSLEGVLWGQETQYF. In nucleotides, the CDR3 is TGTGCCAGCAGCTTAGAGGGGGTGTTGTGGGGCCAAGAGACCCAGTACTTC.

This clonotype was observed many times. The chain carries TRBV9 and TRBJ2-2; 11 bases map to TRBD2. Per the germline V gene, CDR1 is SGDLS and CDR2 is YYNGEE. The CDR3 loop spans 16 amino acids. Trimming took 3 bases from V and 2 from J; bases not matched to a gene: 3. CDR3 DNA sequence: TGTGCCAGCAGCGGAACTAGCGGGGGAAACACCGGGGAGCTGTTTTTT. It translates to CASSGTSGGNTGELFF.

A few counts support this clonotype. CDR3 loop: CASSPTLREQFF. Written as DNA, the CDR3 is TGTGCCAGCAGCCCTACGCTTAGGGAGCAGTTCTTC. The chain links TRBV7-2 to TRBJ2-1, with D uncertain. CDR1 and CDR2 from the germline V gene are SGHTA and FQGNSA. This CDR3 spans 12 amino acids. V shed 5 bases and J shed 10 bases, with 12 bases lying between them. The complete variable domain, with remaining parts taken from reference TRBV7-2 and TRBJ2-1, reads GAGVSQSPSNKVTEKGKDVELRCDPISGHTALYWYRQSLGQGLEFLIYFQGNSAPDKSGLPSDRFSAERTGGSVSTLTIQRTQQEDSAVYLCASSPTLREQFFGPGTRLTVL.

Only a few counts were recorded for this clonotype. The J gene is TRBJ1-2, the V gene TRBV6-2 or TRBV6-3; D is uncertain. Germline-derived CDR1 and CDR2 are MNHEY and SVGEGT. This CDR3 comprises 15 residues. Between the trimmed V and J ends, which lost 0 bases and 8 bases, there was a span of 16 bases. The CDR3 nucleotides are TGTGCCAGCAGTTACTCTTCCGGACTCGTTAAGGGCTACACCTTC. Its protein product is CASSYSSGLVKGYTF.

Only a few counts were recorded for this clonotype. CDR3 in amino acids: CASTFGYYGYTF. The CDR3 DNA is TGTGCCAGCACCTTTGGGTACTATGGCTACACCTTC. This sequence joins TRBV12-3 or TRBV12-4 and TRBJ1-2; no definite D call. V gave up 7 bases and J gave up 3 bases, with 9 bases separating them. This CDR3 spans 12 amino acids.

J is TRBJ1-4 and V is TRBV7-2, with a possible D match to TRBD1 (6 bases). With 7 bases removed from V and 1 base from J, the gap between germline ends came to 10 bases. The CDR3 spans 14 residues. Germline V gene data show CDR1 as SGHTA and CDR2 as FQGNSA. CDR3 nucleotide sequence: TGTGCCAGCAAAACAGGGATAACTAATGAAAAACTGTTTTTT. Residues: CASKTGITNEKLFF.

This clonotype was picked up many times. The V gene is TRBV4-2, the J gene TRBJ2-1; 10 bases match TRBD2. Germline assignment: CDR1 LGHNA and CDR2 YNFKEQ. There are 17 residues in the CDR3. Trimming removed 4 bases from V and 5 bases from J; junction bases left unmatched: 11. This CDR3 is CASSPLDSGGRHNEQFF. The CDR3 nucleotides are TGTGCCAGCAGCCCACTCGATAGCGGGGGGCGACACAATGAGCAGTTCTTC.

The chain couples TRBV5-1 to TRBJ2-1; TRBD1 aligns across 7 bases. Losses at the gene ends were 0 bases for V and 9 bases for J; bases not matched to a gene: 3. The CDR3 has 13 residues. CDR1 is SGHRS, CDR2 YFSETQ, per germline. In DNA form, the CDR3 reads TGCGCCAGCAGCTTGGGACAGGGCAGTGAGCAGTTCTTC. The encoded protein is CASSLGQGSEQFF. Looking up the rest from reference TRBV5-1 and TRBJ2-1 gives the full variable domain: KAGVTQTPRYLIKTRGQQVTLSCSPISGHRSVSWYQQTPGQGLQFLFEYFSETQRNKGNFPGRFSGRQFSNSRSEMNVSTLELGDSALYLCASSLGQGSEQFFGPGTRLTVL.

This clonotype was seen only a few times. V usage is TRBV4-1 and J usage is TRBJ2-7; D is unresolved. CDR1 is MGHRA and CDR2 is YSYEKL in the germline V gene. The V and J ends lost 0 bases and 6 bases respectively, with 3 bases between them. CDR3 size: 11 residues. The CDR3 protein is CASSQDAEQYF. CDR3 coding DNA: TGCGCCAGCAGCCAAGATGCCGAGCAGTACTTC.

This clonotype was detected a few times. The CDR3 loop reads CSARRTGPSYEQYV. The DNA for the CDR3 is TGCAGTGCTAGAAGGACAGGGCCTTCCTACGAGCAGTACGTC. The chain is built from TRBV20-1 and TRBJ2-7, with 8 nucleotides matching TRBD1. V shed 2 bases, J shed 1 base, and the junction held 4 bases outside the gene matches. The CDR3 is made up of 14 amino acids. The germline V gene has CDR1 DFQATT and CDR2 SNEGSKA (reference sequence).

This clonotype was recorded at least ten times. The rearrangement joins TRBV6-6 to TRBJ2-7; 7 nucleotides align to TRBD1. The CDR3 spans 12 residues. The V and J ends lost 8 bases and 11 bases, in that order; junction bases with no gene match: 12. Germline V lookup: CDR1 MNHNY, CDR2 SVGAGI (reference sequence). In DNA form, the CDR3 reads TGTGCCAGCGGAACACCCCGGGACAGAGAGTACTTC. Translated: CASGTPRDREYF.

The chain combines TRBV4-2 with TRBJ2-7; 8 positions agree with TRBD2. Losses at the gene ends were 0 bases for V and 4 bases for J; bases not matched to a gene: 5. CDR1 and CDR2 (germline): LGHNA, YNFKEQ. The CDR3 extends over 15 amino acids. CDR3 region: CASSQELAGLYEQYF. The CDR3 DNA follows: TGTGCCAGCAGCCAAGAATTAGCGGGACTATACGAGCAGTACTTC.

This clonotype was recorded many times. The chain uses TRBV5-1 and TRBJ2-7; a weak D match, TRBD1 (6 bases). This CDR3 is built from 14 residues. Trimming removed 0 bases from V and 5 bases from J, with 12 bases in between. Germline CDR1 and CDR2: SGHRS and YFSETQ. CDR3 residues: CASSLGDTGNEQYF. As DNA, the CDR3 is TGCGCCAGCAGCTTGGGGGACACAGGGAACGAGCAGTACTTC.

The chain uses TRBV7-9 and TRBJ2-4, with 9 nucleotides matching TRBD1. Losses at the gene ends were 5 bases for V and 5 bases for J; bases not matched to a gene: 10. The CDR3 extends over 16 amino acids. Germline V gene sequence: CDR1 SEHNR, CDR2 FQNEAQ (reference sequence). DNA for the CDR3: TGTGCCAGCAGCCCAAGGACAGGGGTCGGTGAAAACATTCAGTACTTC. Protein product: CASSPRTGVGENIQYF.

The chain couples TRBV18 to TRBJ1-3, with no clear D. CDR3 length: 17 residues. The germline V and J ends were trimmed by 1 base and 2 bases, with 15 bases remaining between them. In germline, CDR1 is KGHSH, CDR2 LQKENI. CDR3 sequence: CASSPRQASQAGNTIYF. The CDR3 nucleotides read TGTGCCAGCTCACCACGTCAGGCCTCCCAGGCTGGAAACACCATATATTTT.

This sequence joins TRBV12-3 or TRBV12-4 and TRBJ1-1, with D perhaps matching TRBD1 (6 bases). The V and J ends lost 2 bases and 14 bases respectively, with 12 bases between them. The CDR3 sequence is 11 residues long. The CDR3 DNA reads TGTGCCAGCAGTTTAACGGGGGGGCGGTTCTTT. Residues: CASSLTGGRFF.

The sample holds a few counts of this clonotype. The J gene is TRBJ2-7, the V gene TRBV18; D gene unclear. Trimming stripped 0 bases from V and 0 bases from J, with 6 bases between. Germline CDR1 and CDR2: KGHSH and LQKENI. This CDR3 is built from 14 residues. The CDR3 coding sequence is TGTGCCAGCTCACCACCGGTGTCCTCCTACGAGCAGTACTTC. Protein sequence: CASSPPVSSYEQYF.

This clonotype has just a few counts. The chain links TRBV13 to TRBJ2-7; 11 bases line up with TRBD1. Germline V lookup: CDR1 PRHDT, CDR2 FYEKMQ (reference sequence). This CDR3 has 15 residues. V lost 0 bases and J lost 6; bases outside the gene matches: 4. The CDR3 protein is CASSLGDRGLGEQYV. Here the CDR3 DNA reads TGTGCCAGCAGCTTAGGGGACAGGGGGCTGGGCGAGCAGTACGTC.

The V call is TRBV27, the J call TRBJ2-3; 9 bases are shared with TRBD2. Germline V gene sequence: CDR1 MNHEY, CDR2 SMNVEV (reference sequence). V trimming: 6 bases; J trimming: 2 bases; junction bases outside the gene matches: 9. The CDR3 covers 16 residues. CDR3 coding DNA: TGTGCCAGCAGCCTAGGGGCTAGCGGGACCACAGATACGCAGTATTTT. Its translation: CASSLGASGTTDTQYF.

The CDR3 DNA is TGTGCCAGCAGCGATCCGGGACAGGGTTATGAAAAACTGTTTTTT. Residues: CASSDPGQGYEKLFF. This chain connects TRBV11-2 to TRBJ1-4; TRBD1 matches 9 bases. Trimming removed 5 bases from V and 6 bases from J; junction bases left unmatched: 7. Germline CDR1 and CDR2: SGHAT and FQNNGV. This CDR3 spans 15 amino acids.

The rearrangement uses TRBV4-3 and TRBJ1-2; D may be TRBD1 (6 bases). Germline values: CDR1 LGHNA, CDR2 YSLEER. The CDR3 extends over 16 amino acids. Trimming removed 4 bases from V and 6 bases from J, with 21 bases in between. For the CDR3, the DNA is TGCGCCAGCAGCCGGACCGCGGGGGCCTCCTCTCATGGCTACACCTTC. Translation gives CASSRTAGASSHGYTF.

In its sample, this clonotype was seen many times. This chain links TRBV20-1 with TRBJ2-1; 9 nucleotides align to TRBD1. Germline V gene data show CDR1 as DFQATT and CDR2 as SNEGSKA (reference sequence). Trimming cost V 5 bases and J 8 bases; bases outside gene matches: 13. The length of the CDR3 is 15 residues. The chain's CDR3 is CSAGTGTGIWDEQFF. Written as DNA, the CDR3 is TGCAGTGCTGGAACCGGGACAGGGATTTGGGATGAGCAGTTCTTC.

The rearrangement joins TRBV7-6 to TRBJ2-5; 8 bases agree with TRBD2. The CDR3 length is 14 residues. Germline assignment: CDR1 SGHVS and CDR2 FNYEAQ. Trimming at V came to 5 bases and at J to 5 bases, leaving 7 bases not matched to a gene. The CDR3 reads CASSRSGGRETQYF. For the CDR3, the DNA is TGTGCCAGCAGCAGGAGCGGGGGCCGGGAGACCCAGTACTTC.

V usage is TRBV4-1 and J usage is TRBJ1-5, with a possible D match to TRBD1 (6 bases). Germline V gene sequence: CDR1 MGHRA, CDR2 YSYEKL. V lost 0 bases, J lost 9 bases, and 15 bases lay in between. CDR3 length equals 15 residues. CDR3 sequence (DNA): TGCGCCAGCAGCCAAGAGGACAGCGGGGCTCCGCCCCAGCATTTT. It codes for CASSQEDSGAPPQHF.

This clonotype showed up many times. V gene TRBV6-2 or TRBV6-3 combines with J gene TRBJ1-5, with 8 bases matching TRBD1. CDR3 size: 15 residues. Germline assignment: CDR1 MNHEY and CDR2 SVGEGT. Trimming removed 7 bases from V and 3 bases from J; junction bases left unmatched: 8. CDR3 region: CASTLQGAFNQPQHF. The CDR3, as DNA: TGTGCCAGCACCCTTCAGGGGGCCTTCAATCAGCCCCAGCATTTT.

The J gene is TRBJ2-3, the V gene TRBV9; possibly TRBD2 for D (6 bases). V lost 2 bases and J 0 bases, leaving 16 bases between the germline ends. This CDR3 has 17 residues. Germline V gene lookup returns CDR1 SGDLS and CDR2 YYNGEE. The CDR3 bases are TGTGCCAGCAGCGTTGTACCGGGACTCCTTAGCACAGATACGCAGTATTTT. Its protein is CASSVVPGLLSTDTQYF.

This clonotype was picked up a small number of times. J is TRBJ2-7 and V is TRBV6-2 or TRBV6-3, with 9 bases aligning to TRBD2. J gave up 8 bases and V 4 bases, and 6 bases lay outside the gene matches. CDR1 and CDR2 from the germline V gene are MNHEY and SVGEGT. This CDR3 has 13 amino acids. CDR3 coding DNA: TGTGCCAGCAGTTCGGAAGCGGGGGGCAAGCAGTACGTC. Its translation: CASSSEAGGKQYV.

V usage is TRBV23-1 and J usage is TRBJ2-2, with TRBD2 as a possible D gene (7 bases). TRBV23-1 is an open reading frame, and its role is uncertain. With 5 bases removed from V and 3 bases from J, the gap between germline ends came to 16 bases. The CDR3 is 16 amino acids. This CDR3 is CASSRLGGPYTGELFF. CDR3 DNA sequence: TGCGCCAGCAGTAGACTCGGGGGGCCCTACACCGGGGAGCTGTTTTTT.